The present entry profiles one TCR beta chain with its context. Reverse transcription of roughly 0.5 to 1 ug RNA was carried out with random hexamers. The CDR3 of TCR beta was amplified by immunoSEQ multiplex PCR across 54 Vbeta and 13 Jbeta. TCRdb passed the immunoSEQ multiplex PCR reads through MiXCR, listing each CDR3 protein once. The repertoire consists of 150,000 to 200,000 distinct CDR3 sequences, with approximately 95% occurring once and the leading ten covering 0.1%. CDR3 length: 13 amino acids. Trimming stripped 1 base from V and 0 bases from J, with 3 bases between. The germline gives CDR1 SGDLS, CDR2 YYNGEE. These data come from a study of CD8 T cells in Susac syndrome.

The gene calls are TRBV9 and TRBJ2-3; no definite D call. The sequenced sample was CD4+ T cells from PBMCs. This clonotype was obtained from a human donor in good health. CDR3: CASSVTSTDTQYF. In DNA form, the CDR3 reads TGTGCCAGCAGCGTAACTAGCACAGATACGCAGTATTTT.